The TCR beta chain described here comes from a study of T cell responses to AZD1222 COVID-19 vaccine. Germline CDR1 is MNHNS and CDR2 is SASEGT. The CDR3 contains 11 residues. Trimming pared 3 bases from V and 6 bases from J, leaving 6 bases between. Produced via immunoSEQ multiplex PCR; TCRdb's table is partial and in-frame only. Of 180,000 or so clones listed, just over 85% are singletons. The source is an adult in good health. V gene TRBV6-1 combines with J gene TRBJ2-7; no clear D. The sequencing here drew on peripheral blood, taken on day 0 of AZD1222 vaccination. CDR3 sequence: CASSEVPEQYF. The CDR3 bases are TGTGCCAGCAGTGAGGTGCCCGAGCAGTACTTC.